The 24 T cell receptor beta chains listed next were all sequenced from one sample in a study of CD8 T cells in ankylosing spondylitis listed by TCRdb under 2017. The study at large found these results: Blood from ankylosing spondylitis patients appeared to be characterized by a TCR beta motif made up of seven or eight highly homologous amino acid variants.

For these receptors, no antigen is known. The receptor library was made with 5' RACE. Sequencing used an Illumina HiSeq 2500. The public reads were quality trimmed at Q25 with fastp and then assembled into clones with MiXCR by TCRdb, keeping productive beta chains. Here each entry gathers all rows of one CDR3 protein and keeps the most common genes and DNA. This sample holds a few hundred thousand distinct CDR3 sequences; about 22% were observed only once. Of the sample, 15% to 20% falls within the top ten clones. Sequenced input: blood, either unsorted or a sorted T cell fraction (not recorded which). These receptors were collected from a male donor with ankylosing spondylitis.

The rearrangement joins TRBV28 to TRBJ2-4; no firm D call. The CDR3 spans 15 residues. Trimming removed 2 bases from V and 0 bases from J, with 8 bases in between. Germline values: CDR1 MDHEN, CDR2 SYDVKM. In DNA form, the CDR3 reads TGTGCCAGCAGTTTAGGTCGGCTAGCCAAAAACATTCAGTACTTC. It codes for CASSLGRLAKNIQYF. The variable domain in full, with the rest retrieved from reference TRBV28 and TRBJ2-4, is DVKVTQSSRYLVKRTGEKVFLECVQDMDHENMFWYRQDPGLGLRLIYFSYDVKMKEKGDIPEGYSVSREKKERFSLILESASTNQTSMYLCASSLGRLAKNIQYFGAGTRLSVL.

This clonotype was seen more than once but under ten times. The chain recombines TRBV5-6 with TRBJ2-5; 11 bases are shared with TRBD2. The CDR3 has 17 amino acids. Per germline, CDR1 SGHDT and CDR2 YYEEEE. J lost 1 base, V lost 5 bases, and 10 bases had no gene match. CDR3 DNA: TGTGCCAGCAGTACCCCGGGCGGGACTAGCGGCCAAGAGACCCAGTACTTC. Its translation is CASSTPGGTSGQETQYF.

In regard to this clonotype: One end of the junction varies from germline; a read error may be responsible. This chain links TRBV7-3 with TRBJ2-1; 13 bases map to TRBD2. Germline CDR1 SGHTA, CDR2 FQGTGA. This CDR3 has 13 amino acids. The CDR3 DNA follows: TGTGCCAGCAGCTGGACTAGCGGGGGAGGGGGGATCTTC. It codes for CASSWTSGGGGIF.

The chain joins TRBV19 to TRBJ1-5; D is ambiguous. From germline, CDR1 is LNHDA and CDR2 SQIVND (reference sequence). There are 13 residues in the CDR3. V was cut by 8 bases and J by 5 bases, with 13 bases left in between. In DNA form, the CDR3 reads TGTGCCAGTTCAACAGATATAGATCAGCCCCAGCATTTT. This sequence encodes CASSTDIDQPQHF.

This clonotype has only a few counts. V is TRBV2 and J is TRBJ1-1; 10 nucleotides line up with TRBD1. The length of the CDR3 is 14 residues. Germline CDR1 is SNHLY and CDR2 is FYNNEI. V dropped 6 bases and J dropped 5; count of bases not matched to a gene: 6. Here the CDR3 DNA reads TGTGCCAGCAGGCTCGGACAGGGGGTTACTGAAGCTTTCTTT. Its protein is CASRLGQGVTEAFF.

This sequence joins TRBV20-1 and TRBJ2-1, with 7 bases identical to TRBD1. The ends lost 4 bases at V and 2 bases at J; junction bases unmatched: 29. CDR1 and CDR2 (germline): DFQATT, SNEGSKA (reference sequence). The CDR3 consists of 22 residues. The CDR3 bases are TGCAGTGCTAACCAACGGACAGGAGCTATTTTCTCAGGGGGACATCCCTACAATGAGCAGTTCTTC. Protein sequence: CSANQRTGAIFSGGHPYNEQFF.

This clonotype has more than one count but fewer than ten. This chain uses TRBV28 with TRBJ2-2, with a possible D match to TRBD2 (5 bases). The CDR3 loop spans 15 amino acids. Germline V gives CDR1 MDHEN, CDR2 SYDVKM. V was pared by 6 bases and J by 3 bases, with 14 bases between. Here the CDR3 DNA reads TGTGCCAGCAGCTATACCGACTATTACACCGGGGAGCTGTTTTTT. Translating gives CASSYTDYYTGELFF.

J is TRBJ2-3 and V is TRBV29-1; 7 nucleotides match TRBD1. The CDR3 covers 15 residues. Germline assignment: CDR1 SQVTM and CDR2 ANQGSEA. V shed 7 bases, J shed 1 base, and the junction held 11 bases outside the gene matches. The CDR3 reads CSASITGDRTDTQYF. CDR3 in DNA: TGCAGCGCGTCAATAACAGGGGACCGCACAGATACGCAGTATTTT.

The chain is built from TRBV4-3 and TRBJ2-5; D may be TRBD1 (5 bases). The V and J ends lost 0 bases and 6 bases respectively, with 14 bases between them. CDR1 is LGHNA and CDR2 is YSLEER in the germline V gene. This CDR3 spans 15 amino acids. CDR3 protein: CASSQETQGWQTQYF. Here the CDR3 DNA reads TGCGCCAGCAGCCAAGAAACTCAGGGTTGGCAGACCCAGTACTTC.

V gene TRBV4-2 combines with J gene TRBJ2-7; 7 bases agree with TRBD2. The V gene end was trimmed by 8 bases and the J gene end by 2 bases; junction bases not matched to a gene: 6. CDR3 length: 13 amino acids. The germline gives CDR1 LGHNA, CDR2 YNFKEQ. The CDR3 sequence is CASGSGETYEQYF. The CDR3 region has the DNA TGTGCCAGCGGCAGCGGGGAGACCTACGAGCAGTACTTC.

This clonotype appeared many times. The CDR3 nucleotides are TGCAGCGTTGGGTTTCAGGGGGTACCGGGCTCCTACAATGAGCAGTTCTTC. Translation: CSVGFQGVPGSYNEQFF. The chain links TRBV29-1 to TRBJ2-1; 7 bases are a match to TRBD1. Germline assignment: CDR1 SQVTM and CDR2 ANQGSEA. The CDR3 length is 17 residues. V lost 4 bases to trimming and J lost 0 bases; unmatched junction nucleotides: 12.

The chain combines TRBV28 with TRBJ2-3; 7 nucleotides align to TRBD1. The ends lost 6 bases at V and 2 bases at J; junction bases unmatched: 8. CDR3 size: 15 residues. Germline CDR1 MDHEN, CDR2 SYDVKM. CDR3: CASSPGQSFTDTQYF. DNA for the CDR3: TGTGCCAGCAGCCCGGGACAGAGTTTCACAGATACGCAGTATTTT.

The chain combines TRBV7-8 with TRBJ2-7; 7 bases fit TRBD1. CDR3 length: 15 amino acids. Germline CDR1 is SGHVS and CDR2 is FQNEAQ. After removal of 6 bases from V and 4 bases from J, the junction contained 12 bases not matched to a gene. CDR3 residues: CASSLQGYQLYEQYF. CDR3 in DNA: TGTGCCAGCAGTTTACAGGGGTACCAATTATACGAGCAGTACTTC. Full variable domain (missing parts from reference TRBV7-8 and TRBJ2-7): GAGVSQSPRYKVAKRGQDVALRCDPISGHVSLFWYQQALGQGPEFLTYFQNEAQLDKSGLPSDRFFAERPEGSVSTLKIQRTQQEDSAVYLCASSLQGYQLYEQYFGPGTRLTVT.

This sequence joins TRBV10-3 and TRBJ2-7, with 10 bases matching TRBD1. The CDR3 sequence is 14 residues long. V was clipped by 10 bases and J by 2 bases; unmatched bases: 8. CDR1 is ENHRY, CDR2 SYGVKD, per germline. CDR3: CANSAGTGAYEQYF. In DNA, the CDR3 is TGTGCCAACTCCGCCGGGACAGGGGCCTACGAGCAGTACTTC.

This clonotype has only a few counts. This chain connects TRBV20-1 to TRBJ2-7, with 7 nucleotides matching TRBD1. Per germline, CDR1 DFQATT and CDR2 SNEGSKA (reference sequence). This CDR3 is 13 amino acids long. Trimming at V came to 6 bases and at J to 3 bases, leaving 8 bases not matched to a gene. In DNA form, the CDR3 reads TGCAGTGCCCCGGACAGGATACTCTACGAGCAGTACTTC. Amino acid sequence: CSAPDRILYEQYF.

This clonotype was detected a few times. The V call is TRBV5-1, the J call TRBJ1-1; D remains ambiguous. From germline, CDR1 is SGHRS and CDR2 YFSETQ. The CDR3 sequence is 13 residues long. Trimming pared 1 base from V and 5 bases from J, leaving 9 bases between. The CDR3 loop reads CASSLRVGTEAFF. DNA for the CDR3: TGCGCCAGCAGCTTGAGGGTCGGGACTGAAGCTTTCTTT.

Note on this clonotype: This may stem from a read error, because a much larger clone lies one nucleotide away. This chain links TRBV5-1 with TRBJ2-2, with a possible D match to TRBD2 (5 bases). The CDR3 totals 16 residues. Trimming shortened V by 3 bases and J by 0 bases, and 12 bases separated the two germline ends. Germline-derived CDR1 and CDR2 are SGHRS and YFSETQ. CDR3 loop: CASSSAAEANTGELFF. DNA for the CDR3: TGCGCCAGCAGCTCGGCAGCGGAGGCGAACACCGGGGAGCTGTTTTTT.

The rearrangement uses TRBV6-2 or TRBV6-3 and TRBJ1-2; TRBD1 matches at 12 bases. J was trimmed by 4 bases and V by 6 bases; bases with no gene match: 12. This CDR3 region has 17 residues. Per germline, CDR1 MNHEY and CDR2 SVGEGT. The CDR3 here is CASRTSGQGAPIYGYTF. The CDR3 nucleotides read TGTGCCAGCAGAACATCGGGACAGGGGGCGCCCATCTATGGCTACACCTTC.

This clonotype was seen only a few times. V gene TRBV11-2 combines with J gene TRBJ2-3; 12 bases map to TRBD2. Germline trimming cut 0 bases from V and 3 bases from J; bases unmatched to any gene: 7. The CDR3 is 18 amino acids. From germline, CDR1 is SGHAT and CDR2 FQNNGV. The CDR3 nucleotides are TGTGCCAGCAGCTTAGAGCTAGCGGGAGGGCCTAAGACAGATACGCAGTATTTT. Protein: CASSLELAGGPKTDTQYF.

The V call is TRBV29-1, the J call TRBJ1-4; 9 nucleotides match TRBD1. Germline CDR1 reads SQVTM; CDR2 reads ANQGSEA. The CDR3 has 14 residues. V lost 7 bases to trimming and J lost 7 bases; unmatched junction nucleotides: 10. The CDR3 here is CSGKQGAGSEKLFF. The CDR3 region has the DNA TGCAGCGGCAAACAGGGGGCGGGTAGTGAAAAACTGTTTTTT.

The rearrangement uses TRBV6-5 and TRBJ2-7; D remains ambiguous. Germline V gene lookup returns CDR1 MNHEY and CDR2 SVGAGI. Trimming took 0 bases from V and 5 from J, leaving 11 bases between them. The CDR3 is 14 amino acids. CDR3 DNA sequence: TGTGCCAGCAGTTACTCGTTCCCAGCCAACGAGCAGTACTTC. It encodes CASSYSFPANEQYF.

This clonotype has more than one count but fewer than ten. At one boundary the junction diverges from the germline segment, which might be a read error. The genes are TRBV29-1 and TRBJ2-4; D remains unclear. In germline, CDR1 is SQVTM, CDR2 ANQGSEA. The CDR3 runs 12 residues. CDR3 protein: CSAELAKNIQYF. CDR3 nucleotides: TGCAGCGCTGAACTAGCCAAAAACATTCAGTACTTC.

As regards this clonotype: The germline gene is not matched at one end of the junction; a read error may be the cause. As DNA, the CDR3 is TGCGCCAGCAGTTTAATAGGAACTAGCGGAGGCCTCTACGAGCAGTACTTC. This codes for CASSLIGTSGGLYEQYF. The chain joins TRBV28 to TRBJ2-7; TRBD2 matches 8 bases. The CDR3 spans 17 residues. The V gene's germline CDR1 is MDHEN and CDR2 SYDVKM.

This clonotype was observed a handful of times. The chain employs TRBV15 and TRBJ2-1; TRBD2 is a possible D gene (5 bases). Per the germline V gene, CDR1 is LNHNV and CDR2 is YYDKDF (reference sequence). Trimming removed 0 bases at V and 2 bases at J, with 23 bases between. There are 20 residues in the CDR3. For the CDR3, the DNA is TGTGCCACCAGCAGAGATTCTTATAAGTACAGTAGAGGGACCTACAATGAGCAGTTCTTC. This sequence encodes CATSRDSYKYSRGTYNEQFF.